This T cell receptor (beta chain) was retrieved from a study of T cell changes during pregnancy in multiple sclerosis. TCRdb's copy holds only in-frame clones and misses some; the assay was immunoSEQ multiplex PCR. The profile shows around 70,000 clones, approximately 94% of them singletons. Trimming cost V 4 bases and J 5 bases, with 15 bases left between them. Per the germline V gene, CDR1 is SGHRS and CDR2 is YFSETQ. The CDR3 sequence is 15 residues long. This chain connects TRBV5-1 to TRBJ1-4, with D perhaps TRBD1 (5 bases). The specimen comprised peripheral blood, sampled in the third trimester of pregnancy. This receptor was identified in a female donor with multiple sclerosis, enrolled in a pregnancy study. CDR3 amino acids: CASSPETVPNEKLFF. CDR3 coding DNA: TGCGCCAGCAGCCCTGAGACAGTTCCCAATGAAAAACTGTTTTTT.